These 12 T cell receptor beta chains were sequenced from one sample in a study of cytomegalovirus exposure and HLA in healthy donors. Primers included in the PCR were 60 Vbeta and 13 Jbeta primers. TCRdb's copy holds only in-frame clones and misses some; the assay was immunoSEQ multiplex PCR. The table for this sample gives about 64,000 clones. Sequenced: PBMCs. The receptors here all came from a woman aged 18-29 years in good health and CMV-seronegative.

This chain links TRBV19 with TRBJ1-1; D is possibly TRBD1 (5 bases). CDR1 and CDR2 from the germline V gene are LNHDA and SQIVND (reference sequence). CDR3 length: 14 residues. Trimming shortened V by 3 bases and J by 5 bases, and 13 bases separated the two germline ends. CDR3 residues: CASSMGGSVTEAFF. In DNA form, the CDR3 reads TGTGCCAGTAGTATGGGGGGAAGTGTGACTGAAGCTTTCTTT.

In DNA, the CDR3 is TGTGCCAGCAGTGACCGCCGGACAGGGGGCGACGGTACTATGGGCTACACCTTC. Protein sequence: CASSDRRTGGDGTMGYTF. This chain connects TRBV25-1 to TRBJ1-2; 11 bases agree with TRBD1. Germline CDR1 is MGHDK and CDR2 is SYGVNS. This CDR3 region has 18 residues. With V trimmed by 3 bases and J by 8 bases, 17 bases remained unmatched.

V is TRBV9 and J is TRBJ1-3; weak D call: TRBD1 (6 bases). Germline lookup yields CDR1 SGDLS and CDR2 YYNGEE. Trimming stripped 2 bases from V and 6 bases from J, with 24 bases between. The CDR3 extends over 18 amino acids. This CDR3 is CASSVQPLQYRVENTIYF. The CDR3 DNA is TGTGCCAGCAGCGTCCAACCACTTCAATACAGGGTTGAAAACACCATATATTTT.

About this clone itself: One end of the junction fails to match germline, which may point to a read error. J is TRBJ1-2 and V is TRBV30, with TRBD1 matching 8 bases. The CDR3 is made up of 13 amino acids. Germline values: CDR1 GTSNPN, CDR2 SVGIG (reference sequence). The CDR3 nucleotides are TGTGCCCGGAGGACAGGGCCTAACTATGGCTACACCTTC. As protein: CARRTGPNYGYTF. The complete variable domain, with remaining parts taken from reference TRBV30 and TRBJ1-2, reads SQTIHQWPATLVQPVGSPLSLECTVEGTSNPNLYWYRQAAGRGLQLLFYSVGIGQISSEVPQNLSASRPQDRQFILSSKKLLLSDSGFYLCARRTGPNYGYTFGSGTRLTVV.

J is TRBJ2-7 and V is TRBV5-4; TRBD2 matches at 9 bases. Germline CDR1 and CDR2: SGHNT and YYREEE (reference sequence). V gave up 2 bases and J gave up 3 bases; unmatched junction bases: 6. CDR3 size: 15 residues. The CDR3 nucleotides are TGTGCCAGCAGCTTAACGGGACTAGCCGACTACGAGCAGTACTTC. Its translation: CASSLTGLADYEQYF. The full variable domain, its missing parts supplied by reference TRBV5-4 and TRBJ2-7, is ETGVTQSPTHLIKTRGQQVTLRCSSQSGHNTVSWYQQALGQGPQFIFQYYREEENGRGNFPPRFSGLQFPNYSSELNVNALELDDSALYLCASSLTGLADYEQYFGPGTRLTVT.

In nucleotides, the CDR3 is TGTGCCAGCAGTCTCGGGGGGCCAGGCTATGGCTACACCTTC. The encoded protein is CASSLGGPGYGYTF. The rearrangement uses TRBV27 and TRBJ1-2; possibly TRBD1 for D (6 bases). CDR3 size: 14 residues. V was cut by 5 bases and J by 4 bases, with 14 bases left in between. Per the germline V gene, CDR1 is MNHEY and CDR2 is SMNVEV (reference sequence).

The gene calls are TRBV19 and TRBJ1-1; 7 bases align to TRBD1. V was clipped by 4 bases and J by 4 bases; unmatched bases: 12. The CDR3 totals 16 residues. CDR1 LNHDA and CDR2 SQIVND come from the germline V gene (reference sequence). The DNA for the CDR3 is TGTGCCAGTAGTACCATTCCAGGGACAGTCGGCACTGAAGCTTTCTTT. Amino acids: CASSTIPGTVGTEAFF.

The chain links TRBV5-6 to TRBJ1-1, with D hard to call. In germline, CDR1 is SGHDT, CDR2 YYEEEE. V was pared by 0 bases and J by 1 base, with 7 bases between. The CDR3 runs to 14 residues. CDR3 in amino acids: CASSLAGWNTEAFF. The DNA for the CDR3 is TGTGCCAGCAGCTTGGCTGGCTGGAACACTGAAGCTTTCTTT.

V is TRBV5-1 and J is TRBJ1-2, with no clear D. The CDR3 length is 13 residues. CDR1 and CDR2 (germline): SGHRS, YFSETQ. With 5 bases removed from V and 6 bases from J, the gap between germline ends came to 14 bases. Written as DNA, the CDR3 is TGCGCCAGCAGGGACTCCATTATCAATGGCTACACCTTC. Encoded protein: CASRDSIINGYTF.

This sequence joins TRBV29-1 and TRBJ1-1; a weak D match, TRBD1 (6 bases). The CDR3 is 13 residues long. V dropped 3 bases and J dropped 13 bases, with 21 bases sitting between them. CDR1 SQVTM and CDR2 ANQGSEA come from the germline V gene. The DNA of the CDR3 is TGCAGCGTTGATAGGGCAGGGGAGTTTTCGGTTTTCTTT. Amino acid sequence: CSVDRAGEFSVFF. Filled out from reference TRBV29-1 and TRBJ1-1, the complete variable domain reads SAVISQKPSRDICQRGTSLTIQCQVDSQVTMMFWYRQQPGQSLTLIATANQGSEATYESGFVIDKFPISRPNLTFSTLTVSNMSPEDSSIYLCSVDRAGEFSVFFGQGTRLTVV.

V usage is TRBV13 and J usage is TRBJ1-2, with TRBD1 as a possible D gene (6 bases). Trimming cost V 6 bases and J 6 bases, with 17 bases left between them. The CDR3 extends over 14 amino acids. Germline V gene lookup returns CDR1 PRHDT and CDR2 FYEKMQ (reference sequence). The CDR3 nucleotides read TGTGCCAGCAGTTCAACCCCAGGGGTTGATGGCTACACCTTC. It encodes CASSSTPGVDGYTF. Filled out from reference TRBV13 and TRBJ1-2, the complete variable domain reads AAGVIQSPRHLIKEKRETATLKCYPIPRHDTVYWYQQGPGQDPQFLISFYEKMQSDKGSIPDRFSAQQFSDYHSELNMSSLELGDSALYFCASSSTPGVDGYTFGSGTRLTVV.

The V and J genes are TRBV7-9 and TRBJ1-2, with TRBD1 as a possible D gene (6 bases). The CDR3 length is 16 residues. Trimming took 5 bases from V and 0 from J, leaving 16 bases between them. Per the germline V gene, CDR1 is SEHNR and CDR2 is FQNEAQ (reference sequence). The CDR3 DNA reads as TGTGCCAGCAGCAGTAACACAGGGTCGGCTAACTATGGCTACACCTTC. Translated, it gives CASSSNTGSANYGYTF.